The T cell receptor (beta chain) described here comes from a study of vaccination and CD4 T cells after COVID-19. Scientists ran DNA taken from cultured CD4+ T cells through the Oncomine TCR Beta short-read assay for sequencing. MiXCR, applied by TCRdb to the PCR reads, yields one record per CDR3 protein. The profile shows around 14,000 distinct CDR3 sequences, around 48% of them singletons. This sample's treatment: approximately nine-day PBMC culture with coronavirus spike peptide pools or control peptides (ViraFEST assay). Worth noting for this clonotype: The target antigen is unknown.

CDR1 and CDR2 from the germline V gene are SGHRS and YFSETQ. V trimming: 4 bases; J trimming: 8 bases; junction bases outside the gene matches: 12. The CDR3 loop spans 16 amino acids. The TCR comes from a human donor who had recovered from COVID-19. Sample: CD4+ T cells from blood, cultured in vitro. The chain couples TRBV5-1 to TRBJ1-4; 9 nucleotides agree with TRBD1. For the CDR3, the DNA is TGCGCCAGCAGCCACGGACAGGGGACGTTCCACGAAAAACTGTTTTTT. It specifies CASSHGQGTFHEKLFF.